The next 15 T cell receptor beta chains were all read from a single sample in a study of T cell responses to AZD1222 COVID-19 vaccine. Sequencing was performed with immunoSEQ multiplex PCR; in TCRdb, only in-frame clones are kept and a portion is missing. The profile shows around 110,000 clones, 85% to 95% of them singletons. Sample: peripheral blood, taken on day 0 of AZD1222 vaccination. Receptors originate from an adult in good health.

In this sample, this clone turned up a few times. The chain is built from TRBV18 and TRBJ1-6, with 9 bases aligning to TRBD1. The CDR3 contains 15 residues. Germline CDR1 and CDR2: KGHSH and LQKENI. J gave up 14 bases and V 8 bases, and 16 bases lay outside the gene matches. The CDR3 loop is CASVPSGTGNYALHF. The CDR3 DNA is TGTGCCAGCGTACCATCCGGGACAGGGAATTATGCCCTCCACTTT.

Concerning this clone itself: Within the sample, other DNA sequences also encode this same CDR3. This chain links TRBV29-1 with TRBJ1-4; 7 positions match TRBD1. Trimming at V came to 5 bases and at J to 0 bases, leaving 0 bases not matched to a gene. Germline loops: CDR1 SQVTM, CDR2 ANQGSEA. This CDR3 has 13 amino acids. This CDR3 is CSVQGATNEKLFF. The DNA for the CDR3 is TGCAGCGTTCAGGGGGCAACTAATGAAAAACTGTTTTTT.

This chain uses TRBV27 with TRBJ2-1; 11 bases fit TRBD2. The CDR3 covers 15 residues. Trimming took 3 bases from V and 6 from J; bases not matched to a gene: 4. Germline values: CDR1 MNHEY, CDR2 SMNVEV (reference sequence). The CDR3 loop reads CASSFSTSGANEQFF. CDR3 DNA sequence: TGTGCCAGCAGTTTCTCGACTAGCGGGGCCAATGAGCAGTTCTTC.

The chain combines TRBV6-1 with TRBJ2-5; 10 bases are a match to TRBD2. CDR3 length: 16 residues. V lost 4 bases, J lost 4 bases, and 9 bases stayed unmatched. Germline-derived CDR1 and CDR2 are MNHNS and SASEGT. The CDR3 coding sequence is TGTGCCAGCAGTGCGGCTAGCGGGAGTATTCGAGAGACCCAGTACTTC. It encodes CASSAASGSIRETQYF.

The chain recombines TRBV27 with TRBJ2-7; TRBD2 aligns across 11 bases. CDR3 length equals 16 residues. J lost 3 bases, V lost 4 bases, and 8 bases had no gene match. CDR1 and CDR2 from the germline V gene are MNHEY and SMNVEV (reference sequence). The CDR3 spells CASSSGLAASFYEQYF. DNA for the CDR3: TGTGCCAGCAGTTCGGGACTAGCGGCTTCCTTCTACGAGCAGTACTTC.

CDR3 DNA: TGTGCCAGCAGTTACTCGGGGGCCCTAAATTCACCCCTCCACTTT. This sequence encodes CASSYSGALNSPLHF. This chain links TRBV6-6 with TRBJ1-6, with D possibly TRBD1 on 6 matching bases. CDR3 length: 15 residues. Germline V gives CDR1 MNHNY, CDR2 SVGAGI (reference sequence). The V and J ends lost 0 bases and 7 bases respectively, with 10 bases between them.

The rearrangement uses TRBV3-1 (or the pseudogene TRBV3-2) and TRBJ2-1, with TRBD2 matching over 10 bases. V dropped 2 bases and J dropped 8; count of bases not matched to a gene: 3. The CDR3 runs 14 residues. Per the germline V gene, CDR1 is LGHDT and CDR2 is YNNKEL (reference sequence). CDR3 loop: CASSQLAGVHEQFF. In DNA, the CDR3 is TGTGCCAGCAGCCAACTAGCGGGAGTACATGAGCAGTTCTTC.

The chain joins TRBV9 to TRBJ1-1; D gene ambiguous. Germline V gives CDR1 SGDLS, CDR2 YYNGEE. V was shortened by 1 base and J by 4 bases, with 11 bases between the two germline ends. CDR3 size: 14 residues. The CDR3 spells CASSVTPMGTEAFF. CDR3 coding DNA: TGTGCCAGCAGCGTAACACCGATGGGCACTGAAGCTTTCTTT.

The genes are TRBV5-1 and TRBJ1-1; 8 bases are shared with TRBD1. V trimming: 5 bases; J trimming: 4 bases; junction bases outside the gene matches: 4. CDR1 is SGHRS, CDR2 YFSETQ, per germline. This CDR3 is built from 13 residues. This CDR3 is CASRTGQVTEAFF. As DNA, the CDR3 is TGCGCCAGCAGGACGGGACAGGTCACTGAAGCTTTCTTT.

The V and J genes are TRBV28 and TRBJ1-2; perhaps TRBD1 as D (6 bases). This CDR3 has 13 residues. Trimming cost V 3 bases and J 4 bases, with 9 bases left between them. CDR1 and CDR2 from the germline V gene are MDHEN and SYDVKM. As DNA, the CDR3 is TGTGCCAGCAGTTTTCAGACAGGCTATGGCTACACCTTC. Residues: CASSFQTGYGYTF.

CDR3 in amino acids: CSVEPSGRYQETQYF. The DNA of the CDR3 is TGCAGCGTTGAACCCTCGGGACGGTACCAAGAGACCCAGTACTTC. The gene calls are TRBV29-1 and TRBJ2-5; either TRBD1 or TRBD2 may fit D (5 bases each). V lost 2 bases and J 0 bases, leaving 13 bases between the germline ends. The CDR3 is made up of 15 amino acids. Germline CDR1 and CDR2: SQVTM and ANQGSEA.

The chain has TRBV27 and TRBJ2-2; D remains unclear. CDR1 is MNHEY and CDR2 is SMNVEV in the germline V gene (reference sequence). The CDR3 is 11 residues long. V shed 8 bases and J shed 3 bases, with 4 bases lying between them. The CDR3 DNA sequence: TGTGCCAGCGGTGACACCGGGGAGCTGTTTTTT. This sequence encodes CASGDTGELFF.

CDR3 region: CASSSPPAGDRKFF. The CDR3 DNA follows: TGTGCCAGCAGTTCTCCTCCGGCGGGAGATAGAAAGTTCTTC. This rearrangement joins TRBV28 to TRBJ2-1; 7 nucleotides agree with TRBD2. The CDR3 has 14 amino acids. Germline V gene sequence: CDR1 MDHEN, CDR2 SYDVKM. V lost 4 bases, J lost 14 bases, and 14 bases stayed unmatched.

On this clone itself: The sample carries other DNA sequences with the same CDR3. The CDR3 spells CASSYGQGSYNEQFF. For the CDR3, the DNA is TGTGCCAGCAGTTACGGCCAGGGGTCCTACAATGAGCAGTTCTTC. V gene TRBV6-5 combines with J gene TRBJ2-1, with D possibly matching TRBD1 (6 bases). Germline CDR1 is MNHEY and CDR2 is SVGAGI. The CDR3 covers 15 residues. The V end lost 2 bases, the J end lost 1 base, and 9 bases lay between the germline ends.

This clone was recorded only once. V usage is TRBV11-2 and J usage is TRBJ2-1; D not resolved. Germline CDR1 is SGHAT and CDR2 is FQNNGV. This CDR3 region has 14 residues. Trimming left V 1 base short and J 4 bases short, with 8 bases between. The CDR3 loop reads CASSLAGVYNEQFF. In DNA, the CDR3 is TGTGCCAGCAGCTTAGCGGGCGTATACAATGAGCAGTTCTTC.